This entry lists 30 T cell receptor beta chains sequenced from one sample in a study of T cell responses to AZD1222 COVID-19 vaccine. Sequencing used immunoSEQ multiplex PCR; TCRdb keeps in-frame clones, though not all of them. The sample holds approximately 130,000 clones, 80% to 90% seen once. The sequences come from peripheral blood, collected on day 0 of MenACWY control vaccination. The receptors derive from an adult in good health.

The V and J genes are TRBV5-1 and TRBJ1-1; tentatively, D is TRBD1 (6 bases). CDR1 is SGHRS, CDR2 YFSETQ, per germline. The CDR3 consists of 15 residues. V lost 3 bases to trimming and J lost 4 bases, with 16 bases between them. The CDR3 nucleotides read TGCGCCAGCAGCTCGGCGTTCGGGGGGCCCACTGAAGCTTTCTTT. Its protein product is CASSSAFGGPTEAFF.

Notes on this clone: The germline gene is not matched at one end of the junction; a read error may be the cause. The J gene is TRBJ2-7, the V gene TRBV11-3, with D uncertain. Germline V CDR1 and CDR2: SGHNT, YENEEA. The CDR3 loop spans 12 amino acids. The CDR3 protein is CASSLKGPKVNF. CDR3 DNA sequence: TGTGCCAGCAGCTTAAAGGGTCCCAAGGTTAACTTC.

This chain connects TRBV10-3 to TRBJ2-7, with D perhaps being TRBD1 or TRBD2 (5 bases each). This CDR3 region has 12 residues. The V end lost 2 bases, the J end lost 9 bases, and 11 bases lay between the germline ends. Germline V CDR1 and CDR2: ENHRY, SYGVKD. The chain's CDR3 is CAISESGGAQYF. CDR3 sequence (DNA): TGTGCCATCAGTGAGAGTGGGGGAGCGCAGTACTTC.

The chain employs TRBV6-1 and TRBJ1-2; D perhaps matches TRBD1 (6 bases). Deletions cut 2 bases from V and 8 bases from J, with 15 bases between. This CDR3 is built from 14 residues. CDR1 is MNHNS, CDR2 SASEGT, per germline. The CDR3 DNA follows: TGTGCCAGCAGTGAAACAGGGCCTACAGGAGGCTACACCTTC. Translated, it gives CASSETGPTGGYTF.

The rearrangement joins TRBV4-2 to TRBJ1-2, with 9 bases fitting TRBD1. The ends lost 3 bases at V and 4 bases at J; junction bases unmatched: 3. The CDR3 contains 14 residues. CDR1 is LGHNA and CDR2 is YNFKEQ in the germline V gene. The CDR3 spells CASSHGQGSYGYTF. The DNA of the CDR3 is TGTGCCAGCAGCCACGGACAGGGGAGCTATGGCTACACCTTC.

This clone has just one count. This chain connects TRBV11-2 to TRBJ2-1; 8 bases match TRBD2. Per the germline V gene, CDR1 is SGHAT and CDR2 is FQNNGV. The CDR3 length is 15 residues. The J segment lost 8 bases and the V segment lost 0 bases, leaving 6 bases of the junction unmatched. The CDR3 protein is CASSLEGTSPHEQFF. DNA for the CDR3: TGTGCCAGCAGCTTAGAGGGGACTAGTCCTCATGAGCAGTTCTTC.

The chain has TRBV7-3 and TRBJ2-7; D ambiguous. Trimming removed 1 base at V and 0 bases at J, with 1 base between. From germline, CDR1 is SGHTA and CDR2 FQGTGA. The CDR3 has 12 residues. CDR3 coding DNA: TGTGCCAGCAGCTTAAGCTCCTACGAGCAGTACTTC. Its translation is CASSLSSYEQYF.

This sequence joins TRBV12-3 or TRBV12-4 and TRBJ2-2, with D possibly matching TRBD2 (6 bases). CDR3 length: 13 amino acids. Between the trimmed V and J ends, which lost 7 bases and 10 bases, there was a span of 16 bases. The CDR3 loop is CASTLGGWQELFF. CDR3 nucleotides: TGTGCCAGCACCTTGGGGGGTTGGCAGGAGCTGTTTTTT.

The chain links TRBV30 to TRBJ1-2, with D hard to call. This CDR3 contains 14 residues. The germline CDR1 and CDR2 sequences are GTSNPN and SVGIG (reference sequence). Trimming stripped 5 bases from V and 0 bases from J, with 13 bases between. The CDR3 here is CAWLRRNANYGYTF. DNA of the CDR3: TGTGCCTGGCTTAGACGGAACGCTAACTATGGCTACACCTTC.

The CDR3 reads CASSWGQGSNQPQHF. DNA of the CDR3: TGCGCCAGCAGCTGGGGCCAAGGGAGCAATCAGCCCCAGCATTTT. J is TRBJ1-5 and V is TRBV5-1; D possibly corresponds to TRBD1 (5 bases). V dropped 3 bases and J dropped 1 base, with 11 bases sitting between them. Per the germline V gene, CDR1 is SGHRS and CDR2 is YFSETQ. There are 15 residues in the CDR3.

The V and J genes are TRBV19 and TRBJ2-3; 15 nucleotides match TRBD2. The V gene's germline CDR1 is LNHDA and CDR2 SQIVND (reference sequence). This CDR3 contains 14 residues. The junction had 2 bases not matched to a gene; V was cut back by 8 bases and J by 5 bases. The CDR3 nucleotides are TGTGCCAGTGGACTAGCGGGAGGGGGAGATACGCAGTATTTT. Protein product: CASGLAGGGDTQYF.

J is TRBJ1-5 and V is TRBV5-6, with TRBD1 as a possible D gene (6 bases). The germline V gene encodes CDR1 SGHDT and CDR2 YYEEEE. The CDR3 is 15 amino acids. The CDR3 nucleotides are TGTACCACCGACGGGAGGGGGTATAGCAATCAGCCCCAGCATTTT. Translation: CTTDGRGYSNQPQHF. Drawing the rest from reference TRBV5-6 and TRBJ1-5, the complete variable domain is DAGVTQSPTHLIKTRGQQVTLRCSPKSGHDTVSWYQQALGQGPQFIFQYYEEEERQRGNFPDRFSGHQFPNYSSELNVNALLLGDSALYLCTTDGRGYSNQPQHFGDGTRLSIL.

The chain recombines TRBV7-9 with TRBJ2-7; no clear D gene. Germline V lookup: CDR1 SEHNR, CDR2 FQNEAQ (reference sequence). This CDR3 spans 16 amino acids. Trimming cost V 4 bases and J 2 bases, with 18 bases left between them. CDR3 DNA sequence: TGTGCCAGCAGCTCTGGGTCGGTGTCCCGTCCCTACGAGCAGTACTTC. Protein: CASSSGSVSRPYEQYF.

This clone was recorded once. The chain links TRBV11-3 to TRBJ2-1; TRBD2 agrees at 12 bases. From germline, CDR1 is SGHNT and CDR2 YENEEA. The CDR3 totals 16 residues. The ends lost 0 bases at V and 7 bases at J; junction bases unmatched: 4. The CDR3 region is CASSLESSGRVNEQFF. CDR3 in DNA: TGTGCCAGCAGCTTAGAGTCTAGCGGGAGGGTTAATGAGCAGTTCTTC.

The rearrangement uses TRBV29-1 and TRBJ1-1; the match to TRBD1 covers 8 bases. The V gene end was trimmed by 2 bases and the J gene end by 4 bases; junction bases not matched to a gene: 9. In germline, CDR1 is SQVTM, CDR2 ANQGSEA. The CDR3 is 15 amino acids. CDR3 protein: CSVEKSPGGTTEAFF. CDR3 nucleotide sequence: TGCAGCGTTGAAAAGTCCCCAGGGGGCACCACTGAAGCTTTCTTT. The complete variable domain, with remaining parts taken from reference TRBV29-1 and TRBJ1-1, reads SAVISQKPSRDICQRGTSLTIQCQVDSQVTMMFWYRQQPGQSLTLIATANQGSEATYESGFVIDKFPISRPNLTFSTLTVSNMSPEDSSIYLCSVEKSPGGTTEAFFGQGTRLTVV.

V and J are TRBV7-2 and TRBJ2-7, with D unresolved. V gave up 2 bases and J gave up 3 bases, with 5 bases separating them. The germline CDR1 and CDR2 sequences are SGHTA and FQGNSA. This CDR3 has 12 residues. CDR3 DNA sequence: TGTGCCAGCAGCTTAAACTTCTACGAGCAGTACTTC. It encodes CASSLNFYEQYF.

V is TRBV27 and J is TRBJ2-2; 7 nucleotides align to TRBD2. The V gene end was trimmed by 0 bases and the J gene end by 7 bases; junction bases not matched to a gene: 2. CDR1 and CDR2 (germline): MNHEY, SMNVEV (reference sequence). The CDR3 consists of 14 residues. This CDR3 is CASSLSGGVGELFF. DNA of the CDR3: TGTGCCAGCAGTTTATCGGGAGGGGTCGGGGAGCTGTTTTTT.

The chain carries TRBV6-4 and TRBJ1-5; 8 positions match TRBD1. CDR1 and CDR2 (germline): MRHNA, SNTAGT. The CDR3 loop spans 18 amino acids. The V segment lost 7 bases and the J segment 0 bases; nucleotides outside the gene matches: 14. DNA for the CDR3: TGTGCCAGCATCCTGGGACAGGATTCATCGAATAGCAATCAGCCCCAGCATTTT. Protein product: CASILGQDSSNSNQPQHF.

V usage is TRBV6-5 and J usage is TRBJ2-2, with D possibly TRBD2 on 5 matching bases. The germline V gene encodes CDR1 MNHEY and CDR2 SVGAGI. This CDR3 is 14 amino acids long. The V end lost 0 bases, the J end lost 5 bases, and 7 bases lay between the germline ends. The DNA of the CDR3 is TGTGCCAGCAGTTACTCCCGGGGAACCGGGGAGCTGTTTTTT. As protein: CASSYSRGTGELFF.

The V and J genes are TRBV19 and TRBJ2-1; TRBD2 matches at 9 bases. The J segment lost 8 bases and the V segment lost 4 bases, leaving 9 bases of the junction unmatched. The CDR3 sequence is 15 residues long. Germline loops: CDR1 LNHDA, CDR2 SQIVND (reference sequence). CDR3 sequence reads: CASSKAGGQGYEQFF. CDR3 DNA sequence: TGTGCCAGTAGTAAGGCGGGAGGGCAGGGTTATGAGCAGTTCTTC.

This sequence joins TRBV9 and TRBJ2-7; D is possibly TRBD1 (5 bases). Germline V CDR1 and CDR2: SGDLS, YYNGEE. The CDR3 is 10 residues long. Trimming stripped 10 bases from V and 6 bases from J, with 11 bases between. DNA of the CDR3: TGTGCCGGGGCCCTCTGCGAGCAGTACTTC. Translating gives CAGALCEQYF. The whole variable domain, filled in from reference TRBV9 and TRBJ2-7, reads DSGVTQTPKHLITATGQRVTLRCSPRSGDLSVYWYQQSLDQGLQFLIQYYNGEERAKGNILERFSAQQFPDLHSELNLSSLELGDSALYFCAGALCEQYFGPGTRLTVT.

The chain combines TRBV12-3 or TRBV12-4 with TRBJ1-5; D remains ambiguous. The V end lost 6 bases, the J end lost 7 bases, and 10 bases lay between the germline ends. This CDR3 region has 12 residues. Written as DNA, the CDR3 is TGTGCCAGCAGCCCCGCCGAGCAGCCCCAGCATTTT. This gives the protein CASSPAEQPQHF.

This rearrangement joins TRBV4-2 to TRBJ2-7, with D uncertain. The CDR3 extends over 16 amino acids. Germline V CDR1 and CDR2: LGHNA, YNFKEQ. Trimming removed 1 base at V and 2 bases at J, with 15 bases between. The CDR3 nucleotides read TGTGCCAGCAGCCAAGTCTTCGGTAAAAATCCCTACGAGCAGTACTTC. It codes for CASSQVFGKNPYEQYF.

The gene calls are TRBV7-2 and TRBJ2-2; TRBD1 matches at 8 bases. J lost 3 bases, V lost 6 bases, and 3 bases had no gene match. The CDR3 covers 14 residues. CDR1 is SGHTA, CDR2 FQGNSA, per germline. Here the CDR3 reads CASRWTGYTGELFF. DNA for the CDR3: TGTGCCAGCAGATGGACAGGGTACACCGGGGAGCTGTTTTTT.

DNA of the CDR3: TGTGCCAGCAGCCCCCCGGGGGTTCGCGAGCAGTACTTC. Amino acids: CASSPPGVREQYF. The chain couples TRBV11-2 to TRBJ2-7; a possible D gene is TRBD2 (6 bases). Germline CDR1 is SGHAT and CDR2 is FQNNGV. V dropped 5 bases and J dropped 6 bases, with 14 bases sitting between them. CDR3 length equals 13 residues.

This chain joins TRBV30 and TRBJ1-3, with no clear D. The CDR3 consists of 11 residues. The germline gives CDR1 GTSNPN, CDR2 SVGIG (reference sequence). V dropped 4 bases and J dropped 2 bases, with 3 bases sitting between them. In DNA, the CDR3 is TGTGCCTGGACTACTGGAAACACCATATATTTT. Translating gives CAWTTGNTIYF.

The chain links TRBV5-1 to TRBJ2-3; 7 bases map to TRBD1. CDR1 SGHRS and CDR2 YFSETQ come from the germline V gene. The CDR3 covers 15 residues. V lost 0 bases and J lost 1; bases outside the gene matches: 2. CDR3 amino acids: CASSLAGGGTDTQYF. CDR3 coding DNA: TGCGCCAGCAGCTTGGCAGGGGGAGGCACAGATACGCAGTATTTT.

In DNA, the CDR3 is TGTGCCAGCAGTCTCTTACCCCCGGGACAGTATAATGAAAAACTGTTTTTT. It translates to CASSLLPPGQYNEKLFF. This rearrangement joins TRBV7-2 to TRBJ1-4; 7 bases agree with TRBD1. The CDR3 has 17 residues. V lost 6 bases to trimming and J lost 4 bases; unmatched junction nucleotides: 14. Germline values: CDR1 SGHTA, CDR2 FQGNSA.

The chain carries TRBV5-1 and TRBJ2-7; 13 positions agree with TRBD2. This CDR3 has 16 amino acids. Trimming removed 2 bases from V and 5 bases from J; junction bases left unmatched: 7. CDR1 SGHRS and CDR2 YFSETQ come from the germline V gene. CDR3 DNA: TGCGCCAGCAGCTTTTGGACTAGCGGGAGAAGCGACGAGCAGTACTTC. It yields the protein CASSFWTSGRSDEQYF.

This clone was counted a single time. CDR3 sequence reads: CASGFAGFGTEAFF. CDR3 DNA sequence: TGTGCTAGTGGTTTCGCAGGATTCGGCACTGAAGCTTTCTTT. The chain is built from TRBV12-5 and TRBJ1-1; D gene uncertain. Trimming shortened V by 3 bases and J by 4 bases, and 12 bases separated the two germline ends. Germline lookup yields CDR1 LGHNT and CDR2 FRNRAP. The CDR3 is 14 residues long.